This T cell receptor (beta chain) was identified during a study of T cells in Graves' hyperthyroidism and ophthalmopathy. Study results and caveats: The model foresaw ophthalmopathy a median roughly 6.6 months prior to onset. The majority of expanded thyroid clonotypes above 0.001 also appeared in blood.

From germline, CDR1 is SQVTM and CDR2 ANQGSEA. With 7 bases removed from V and 4 bases from J, the gap between germline ends came to 16 bases. This CDR3 region has 13 residues. This clonotype has a count of ten or more. The antigen is unknown. The patients, who ranged from 18 to 65 in age, presented with newly diagnosed hyperthyroidism lasting under 2 months. Diagnoses used clinical symptoms, serum thyroxine and TRAb, thyroid ultrasound and orbital computed tomography. The CDR3 regions of TCR beta were amplified from RNA transcripts. HTBI primers were employed in a first-round RT-PCR of the TCR CDR3. Each CDR3 protein gets one entry after TCRdb re-called the multiplex PCR reads with MiXCR. The data hold around 440,000 distinct CDR3 sequences, with 15% to 17% observed a single time.

This chain uses TRBV29-1 with TRBJ1-1; D not certain. This TCR was sampled from a woman under 30 with Graves' hyperthyroidism. The sequenced sample was blood. The chain's CDR3 is CSAYRASGTEAFF. The CDR3 nucleotides are TGCAGCGCATACCGGGCTTCGGGCACTGAAGCTTTCTTT.